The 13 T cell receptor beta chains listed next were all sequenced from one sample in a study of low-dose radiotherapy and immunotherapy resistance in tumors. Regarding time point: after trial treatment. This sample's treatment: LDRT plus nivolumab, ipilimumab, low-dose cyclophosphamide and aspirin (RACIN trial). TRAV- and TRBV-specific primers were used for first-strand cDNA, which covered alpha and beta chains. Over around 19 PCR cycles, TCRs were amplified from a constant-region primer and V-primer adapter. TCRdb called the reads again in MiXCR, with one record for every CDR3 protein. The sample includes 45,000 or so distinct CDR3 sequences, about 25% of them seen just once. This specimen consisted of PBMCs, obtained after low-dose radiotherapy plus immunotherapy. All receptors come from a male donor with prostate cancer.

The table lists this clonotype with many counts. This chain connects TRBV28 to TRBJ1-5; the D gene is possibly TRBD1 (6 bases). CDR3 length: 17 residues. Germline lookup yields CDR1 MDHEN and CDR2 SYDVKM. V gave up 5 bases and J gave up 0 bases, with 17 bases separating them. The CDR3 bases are TGTGCCAGCAGTCCCGGATTACAGGGCGCTAGCAATCAGCCCCAGCATTTT. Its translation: CASSPGLQGASNQPQHF.

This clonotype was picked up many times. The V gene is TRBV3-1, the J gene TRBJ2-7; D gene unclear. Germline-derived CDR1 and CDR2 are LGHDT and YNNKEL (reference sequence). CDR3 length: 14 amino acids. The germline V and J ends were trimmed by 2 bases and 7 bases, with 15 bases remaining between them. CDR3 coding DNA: TGTGCCAGCAGCCAAACGGGCCTACCCACGGAGCAGTACTTC. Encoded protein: CASSQTGLPTEQYF.

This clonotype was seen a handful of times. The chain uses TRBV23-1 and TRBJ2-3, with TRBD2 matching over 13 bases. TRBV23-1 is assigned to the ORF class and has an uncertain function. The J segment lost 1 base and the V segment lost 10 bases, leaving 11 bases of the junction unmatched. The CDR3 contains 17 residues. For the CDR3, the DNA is TGCGCCATCTCCGGGACTAGCGGGAATACGGGCACAGATACGCAGTATTTT. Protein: CAISGTSGNTGTDTQYF.

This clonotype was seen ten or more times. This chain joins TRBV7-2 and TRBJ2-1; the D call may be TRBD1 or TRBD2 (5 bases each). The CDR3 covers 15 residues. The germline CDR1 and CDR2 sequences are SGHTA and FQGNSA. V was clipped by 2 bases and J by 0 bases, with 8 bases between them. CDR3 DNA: TGTGCCAGCAGCTTAAACGGGGCCTCCTACAATGAGCAGTTCTTC. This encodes CASSLNGASYNEQFF.

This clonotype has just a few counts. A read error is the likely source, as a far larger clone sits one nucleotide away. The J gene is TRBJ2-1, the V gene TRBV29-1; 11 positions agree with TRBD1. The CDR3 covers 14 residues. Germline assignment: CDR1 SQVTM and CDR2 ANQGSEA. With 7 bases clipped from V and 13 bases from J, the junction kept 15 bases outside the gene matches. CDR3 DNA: TGCAGCGCTACAGGGACAGGGGGGAGGGAGACCCAGTTCTTC. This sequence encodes CSATGTGGRETQFF.

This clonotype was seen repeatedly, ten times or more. The CDR3 region is CASSQDRTTEAFF. The DNA for the CDR3 is TGTGCCAGCTCCCAGGACAGAACCACTGAAGCTTTCTTT. The J gene is TRBJ1-1, the V gene TRBV18; tentative D call: TRBD1 (6 bases). V was cut by 6 bases and J by 4 bases, with 12 bases left in between. This CDR3 comprises 13 residues. CDR1 KGHSH and CDR2 LQKENI come from the germline V gene.

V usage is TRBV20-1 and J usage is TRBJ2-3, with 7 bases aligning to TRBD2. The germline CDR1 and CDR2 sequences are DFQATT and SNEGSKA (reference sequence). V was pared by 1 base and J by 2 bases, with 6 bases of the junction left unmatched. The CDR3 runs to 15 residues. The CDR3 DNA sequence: TGCAGTGCTAGAGGGAGCGGGGCCTACACAGATACGCAGTATTTT. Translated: CSARGSGAYTDTQYF.

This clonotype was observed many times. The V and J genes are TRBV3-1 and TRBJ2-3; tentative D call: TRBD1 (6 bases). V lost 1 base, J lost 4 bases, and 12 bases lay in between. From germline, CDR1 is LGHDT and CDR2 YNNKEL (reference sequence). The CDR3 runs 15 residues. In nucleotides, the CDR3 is TGTGCCAGCAGCCAAGGACAGGACAGAGCAGATACGCAGTATTTT. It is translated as CASSQGQDRADTQYF.

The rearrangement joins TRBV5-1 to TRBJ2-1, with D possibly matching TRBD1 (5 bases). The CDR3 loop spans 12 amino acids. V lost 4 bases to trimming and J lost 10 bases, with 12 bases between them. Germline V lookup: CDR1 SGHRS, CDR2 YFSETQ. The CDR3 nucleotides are TGCGCCAGCAGCCAAGACAGTCGGGAGCAGTTCTTC. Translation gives CASSQDSREQFF.

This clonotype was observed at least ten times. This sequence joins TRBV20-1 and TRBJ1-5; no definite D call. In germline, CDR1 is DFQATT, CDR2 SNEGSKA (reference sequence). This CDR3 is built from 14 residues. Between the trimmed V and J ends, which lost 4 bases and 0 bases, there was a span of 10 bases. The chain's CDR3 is CSAKRLDSNQPQHF. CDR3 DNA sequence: TGCAGTGCTAAAAGACTTGATAGCAATCAGCCCCAGCATTTT.

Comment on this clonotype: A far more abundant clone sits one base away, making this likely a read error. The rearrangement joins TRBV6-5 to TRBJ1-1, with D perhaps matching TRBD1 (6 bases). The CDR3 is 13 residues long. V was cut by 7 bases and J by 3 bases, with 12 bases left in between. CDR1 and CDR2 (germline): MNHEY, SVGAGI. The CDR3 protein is CASIGQTYTEAFF. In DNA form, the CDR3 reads TGTGCCAGCATAGGACAGACATACACTGAAGCTTTCTTT.

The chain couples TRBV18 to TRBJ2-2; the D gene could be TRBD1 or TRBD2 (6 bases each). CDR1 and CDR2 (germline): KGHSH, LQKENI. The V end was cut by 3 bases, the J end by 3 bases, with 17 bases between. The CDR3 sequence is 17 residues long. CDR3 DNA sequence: TGTGCCAGCTCACCGCGTACCCGGGGGCAGGACACCGGGGAGCTGTTTTTT. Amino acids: CASSPRTRGQDTGELFF.

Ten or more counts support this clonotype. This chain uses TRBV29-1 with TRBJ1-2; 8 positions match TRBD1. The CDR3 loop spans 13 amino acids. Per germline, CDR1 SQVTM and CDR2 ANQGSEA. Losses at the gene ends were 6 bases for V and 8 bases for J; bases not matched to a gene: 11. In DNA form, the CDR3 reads TGCAGCGTGGGAGACCTGACAGGGGACGGCTACACCTTC. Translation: CSVGDLTGDGYTF.